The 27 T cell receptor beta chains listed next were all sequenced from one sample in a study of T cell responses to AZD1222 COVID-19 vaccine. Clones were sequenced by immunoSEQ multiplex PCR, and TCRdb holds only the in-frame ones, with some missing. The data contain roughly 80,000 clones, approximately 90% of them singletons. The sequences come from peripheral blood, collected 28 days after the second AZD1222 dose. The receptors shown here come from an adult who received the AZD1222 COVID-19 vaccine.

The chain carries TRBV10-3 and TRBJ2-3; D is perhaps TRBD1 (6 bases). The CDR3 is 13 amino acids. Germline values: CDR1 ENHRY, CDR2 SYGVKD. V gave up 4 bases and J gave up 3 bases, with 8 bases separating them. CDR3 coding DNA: TGTGCCATCAGTGTACAGGGTACAGATACGCAGTATTTT. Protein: CAISVQGTDTQYF.

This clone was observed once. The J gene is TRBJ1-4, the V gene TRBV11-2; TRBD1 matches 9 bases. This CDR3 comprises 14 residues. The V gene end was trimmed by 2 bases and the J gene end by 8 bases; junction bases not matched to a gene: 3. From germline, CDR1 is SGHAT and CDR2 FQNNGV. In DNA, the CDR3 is TGTGCCAGCAGCTTACCCGGGACAGGGGAAAAACTGTTTTTT. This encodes CASSLPGTGEKLFF. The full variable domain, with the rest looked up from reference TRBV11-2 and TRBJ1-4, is EAGVAQSPRYKIIEKRQSVAFWCNPISGHATLYWYQQILGQGPKLLIQFQNNGVVDDSQLPKDRFSAERLKGVDSTLKIQPAKLEDSAVYLCASSLPGTGEKLFFGSGTQLSVL.

Here the CDR3 DNA reads TGTGCCAGCAGCGACCTCGGGAGGGGGATGGACAATGAGCAGTTCTTC. Translating gives CASSDLGRGMDNEQFF. The chain recombines TRBV7-8 with TRBJ2-1; TRBD2 matches 8 bases. The junction had 11 bases not matched to a gene; V was cut back by 5 bases and J by 5 bases. Germline V gene lookup returns CDR1 SGHVS and CDR2 FQNEAQ. This CDR3 spans 16 amino acids.

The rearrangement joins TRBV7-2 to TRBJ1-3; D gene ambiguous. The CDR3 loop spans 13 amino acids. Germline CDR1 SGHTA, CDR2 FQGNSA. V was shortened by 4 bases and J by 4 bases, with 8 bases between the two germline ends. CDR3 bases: TGTGCCAGCAGCTCTCAACAGGGAAACACCATATATTTT. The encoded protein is CASSSQQGNTIYF.

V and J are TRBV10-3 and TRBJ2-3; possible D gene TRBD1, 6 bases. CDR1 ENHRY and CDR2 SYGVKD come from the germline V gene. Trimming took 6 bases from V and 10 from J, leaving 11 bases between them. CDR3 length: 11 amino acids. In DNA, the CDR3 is TGTGCCATCAGCTCAGGGGTACCGCAGTATTTT. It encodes CAISSGVPQYF.

This CDR3 reads CASRPQQGPEQYF. DNA for the CDR3: TGTGCCAGCAGGCCCCAACAGGGCCCCGAGCAGTACTTC. V gene TRBV6-6 combines with J gene TRBJ2-7; a weak D match, TRBD1 (6 bases). This CDR3 comprises 13 residues. The V end was cut by 6 bases, the J end by 6 bases, with 15 bases between. Germline loops: CDR1 MNHNY, CDR2 SVGAGI (reference sequence).

As DNA, the CDR3 is TGTGCCAGCAGCCAACTAGCGGGGGGGCCCTACGAGCAGTACTTC. This codes for CASSQLAGGPYEQYF. The rearrangement links TRBV3-1 (or the pseudogene TRBV3-2) to TRBJ2-7; 12 positions match TRBD2. Trimming at V came to 2 bases and at J to 2 bases, leaving 1 base not matched to a gene. Germline-derived CDR1 and CDR2 are LGHDT and YNNKEL (reference sequence). This CDR3 has 15 residues.

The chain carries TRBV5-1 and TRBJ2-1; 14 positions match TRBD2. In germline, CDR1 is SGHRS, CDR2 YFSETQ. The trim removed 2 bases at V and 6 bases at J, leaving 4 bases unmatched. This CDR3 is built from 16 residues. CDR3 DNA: TGCGCCAGCAGCTTCCGACTAGCGGGGGGGTTCAATGAGCAGTTCTTC. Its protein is CASSFRLAGGFNEQFF.

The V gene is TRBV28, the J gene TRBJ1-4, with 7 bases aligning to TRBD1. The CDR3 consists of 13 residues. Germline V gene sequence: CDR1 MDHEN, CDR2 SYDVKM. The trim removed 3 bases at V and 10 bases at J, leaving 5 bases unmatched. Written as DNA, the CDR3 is TGTGCCAGCAGTTTGCGACAGGGTAGAAAACTGTTTTTT. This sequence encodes CASSLRQGRKLFF. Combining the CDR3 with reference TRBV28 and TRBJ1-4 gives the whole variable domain DVKVTQSSRYLVKRTGEKVFLECVQDMDHENMFWYRQDPGLGLRLIYFSYDVKMKEKGDIPEGYSVSREKKERFSLILESASTNQTSMYLCASSLRQGRKLFFGSGTQLSVL.

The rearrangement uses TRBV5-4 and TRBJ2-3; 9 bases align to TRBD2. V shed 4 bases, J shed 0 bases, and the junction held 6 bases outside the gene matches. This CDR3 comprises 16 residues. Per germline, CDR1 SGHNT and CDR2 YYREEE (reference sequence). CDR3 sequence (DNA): TGTGCCAGCAGCGGACTAGCGTATACTAGCACAGATACGCAGTATTTT. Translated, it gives CASSGLAYTSTDTQYF.

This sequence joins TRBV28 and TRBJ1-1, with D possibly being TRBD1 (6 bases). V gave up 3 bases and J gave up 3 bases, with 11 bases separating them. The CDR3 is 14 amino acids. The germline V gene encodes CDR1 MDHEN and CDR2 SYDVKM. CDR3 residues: CASSFQGPYTEAFF. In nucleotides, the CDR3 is TGTGCCAGCAGTTTTCAGGGGCCGTACACTGAAGCTTTCTTT.

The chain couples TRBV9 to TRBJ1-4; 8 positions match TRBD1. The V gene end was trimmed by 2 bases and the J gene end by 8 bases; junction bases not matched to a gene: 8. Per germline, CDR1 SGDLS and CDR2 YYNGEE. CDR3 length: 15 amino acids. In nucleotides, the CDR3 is TGTGCCAGCAGCGTTAGACAGGGGCAGGGAGAAAAACTGTTTTTT. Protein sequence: CASSVRQGQGEKLFF.

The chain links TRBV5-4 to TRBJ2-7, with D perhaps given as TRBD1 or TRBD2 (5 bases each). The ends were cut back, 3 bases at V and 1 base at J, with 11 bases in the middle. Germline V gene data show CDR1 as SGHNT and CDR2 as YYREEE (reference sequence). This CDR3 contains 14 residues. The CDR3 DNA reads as TGTGCCAGCAGCTCCCGGGACCGGTCCTACGAGCAGTACTTC. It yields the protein CASSSRDRSYEQYF. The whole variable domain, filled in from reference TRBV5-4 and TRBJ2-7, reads ETGVTQSPTHLIKTRGQQVTLRCSSQSGHNTVSWYQQALGQGPQFIFQYYREEENGRGNFPPRFSGLQFPNYSSELNVNALELDDSALYLCASSSRDRSYEQYFGPGTRLTVT.

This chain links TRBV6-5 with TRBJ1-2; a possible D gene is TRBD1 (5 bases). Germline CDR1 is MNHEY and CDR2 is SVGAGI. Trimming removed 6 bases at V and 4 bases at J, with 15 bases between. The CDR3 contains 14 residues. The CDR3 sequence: CASSRGESGYGYTF. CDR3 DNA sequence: TGTGCCAGCAGCCGAGGGGAGTCTGGCTATGGCTACACCTTC.

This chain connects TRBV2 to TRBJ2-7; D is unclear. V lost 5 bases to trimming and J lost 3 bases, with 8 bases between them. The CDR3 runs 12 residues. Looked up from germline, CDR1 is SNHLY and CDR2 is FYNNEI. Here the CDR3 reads CASSRKSYEQYF. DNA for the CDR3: TGTGCCAGCAGTAGAAAGAGCTACGAGCAGTACTTC.

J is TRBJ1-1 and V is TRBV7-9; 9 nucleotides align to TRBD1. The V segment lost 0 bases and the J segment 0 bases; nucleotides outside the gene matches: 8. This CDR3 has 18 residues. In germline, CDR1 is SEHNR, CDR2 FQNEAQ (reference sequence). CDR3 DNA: TGTGCCAGCAGCTTAGCCACTGGGACAGGGAGGATGAACACTGAAGCTTTCTTT. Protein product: CASSLATGTGRMNTEAFF.

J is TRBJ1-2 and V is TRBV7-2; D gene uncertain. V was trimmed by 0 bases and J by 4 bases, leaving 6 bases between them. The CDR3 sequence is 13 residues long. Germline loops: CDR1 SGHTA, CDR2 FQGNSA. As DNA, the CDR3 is TGTGCCAGCAGCTTAGCCGTCAGCTATGGCTACACCTTC. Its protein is CASSLAVSYGYTF.

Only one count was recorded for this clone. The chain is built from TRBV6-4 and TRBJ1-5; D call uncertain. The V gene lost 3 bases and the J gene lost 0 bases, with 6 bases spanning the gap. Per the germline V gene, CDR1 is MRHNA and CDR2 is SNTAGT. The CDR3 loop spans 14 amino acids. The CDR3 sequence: CASSERFSNQPQHF. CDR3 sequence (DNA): TGTGCCAGCAGTGAAAGGTTTAGCAATCAGCCCCAGCATTTT.

For the CDR3, the DNA is TGCGCCAGCAGCCAAGAACCGGCGCGGGGAGTCACAGATACGCAGTATTTT. Amino acids: CASSQEPARGVTDTQYF. This sequence joins TRBV4-3 and TRBJ2-3; tentatively, D is TRBD2 (6 bases). There are 17 residues in the CDR3. Trimming cost V 0 bases and J 2 bases, with 15 bases left between them. Per the germline V gene, CDR1 is LGHNA and CDR2 is YSLEER.

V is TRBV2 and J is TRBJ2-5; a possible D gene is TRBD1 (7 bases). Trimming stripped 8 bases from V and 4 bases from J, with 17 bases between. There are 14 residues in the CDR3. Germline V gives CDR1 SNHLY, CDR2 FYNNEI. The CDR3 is CASAVGQGGETQYF. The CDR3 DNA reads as TGTGCCAGCGCAGTGGGTCAGGGGGGAGAGACCCAGTACTTC.

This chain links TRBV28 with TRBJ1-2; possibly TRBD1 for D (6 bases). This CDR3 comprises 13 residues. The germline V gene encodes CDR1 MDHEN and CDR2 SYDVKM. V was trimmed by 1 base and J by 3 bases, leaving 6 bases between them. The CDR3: CASSLYRDYGYTF. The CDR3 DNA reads TGTGCCAGCAGTTTATACAGGGACTATGGCTACACCTTC.

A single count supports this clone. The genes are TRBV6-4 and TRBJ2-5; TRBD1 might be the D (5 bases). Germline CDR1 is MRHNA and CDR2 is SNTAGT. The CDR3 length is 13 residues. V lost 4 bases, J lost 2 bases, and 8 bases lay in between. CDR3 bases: TGTGCCAGCAGTGGGGGCAGTCAAGAGACCCAGTACTTC. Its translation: CASSGGSQETQYF.

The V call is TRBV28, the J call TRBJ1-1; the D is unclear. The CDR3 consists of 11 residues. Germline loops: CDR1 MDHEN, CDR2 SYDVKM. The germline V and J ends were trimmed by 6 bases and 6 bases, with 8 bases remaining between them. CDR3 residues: CASSSRSEAFF. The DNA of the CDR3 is TGTGCCAGCAGCTCGAGGTCTGAAGCTTTCTTT.

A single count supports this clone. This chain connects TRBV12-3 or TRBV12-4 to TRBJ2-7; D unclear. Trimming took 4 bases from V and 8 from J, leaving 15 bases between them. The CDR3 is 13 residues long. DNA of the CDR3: TGTGCCAGCAGTTATGATGGAGAAGATAAGCAGTACTTC. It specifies CASSYDGEDKQYF.

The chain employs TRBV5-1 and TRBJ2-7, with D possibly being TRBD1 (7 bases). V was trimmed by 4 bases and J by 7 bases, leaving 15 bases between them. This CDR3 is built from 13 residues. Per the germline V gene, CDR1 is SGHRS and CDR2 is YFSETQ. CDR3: CASSVLRGREQYF. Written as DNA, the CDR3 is TGCGCCAGCAGCGTCCTCAGGGGGAGGGAGCAGTACTTC.

CDR3 nucleotide sequence: TGTGCCACCAGTGACGCGGGACAGGGGAGCACTGAAGCTTTCTTT. Translating it yields CATSDAGQGSTEAFF. The V call is TRBV24-1, the J call TRBJ1-1; 10 nucleotides agree with TRBD1. CDR3 length: 15 amino acids. The V gene end was trimmed by 4 bases and the J gene end by 4 bases; junction bases not matched to a gene: 5. Germline V gene lookup returns CDR1 KGHDR and CDR2 SFDVKD.

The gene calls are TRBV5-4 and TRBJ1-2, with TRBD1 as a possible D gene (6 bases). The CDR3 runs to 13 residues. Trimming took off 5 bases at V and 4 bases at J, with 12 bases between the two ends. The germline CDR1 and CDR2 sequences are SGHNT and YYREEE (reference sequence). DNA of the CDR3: TGTGCCAGCAGTTCCGACAGGTTCTATGGCTACACCTTC. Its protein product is CASSSDRFYGYTF.